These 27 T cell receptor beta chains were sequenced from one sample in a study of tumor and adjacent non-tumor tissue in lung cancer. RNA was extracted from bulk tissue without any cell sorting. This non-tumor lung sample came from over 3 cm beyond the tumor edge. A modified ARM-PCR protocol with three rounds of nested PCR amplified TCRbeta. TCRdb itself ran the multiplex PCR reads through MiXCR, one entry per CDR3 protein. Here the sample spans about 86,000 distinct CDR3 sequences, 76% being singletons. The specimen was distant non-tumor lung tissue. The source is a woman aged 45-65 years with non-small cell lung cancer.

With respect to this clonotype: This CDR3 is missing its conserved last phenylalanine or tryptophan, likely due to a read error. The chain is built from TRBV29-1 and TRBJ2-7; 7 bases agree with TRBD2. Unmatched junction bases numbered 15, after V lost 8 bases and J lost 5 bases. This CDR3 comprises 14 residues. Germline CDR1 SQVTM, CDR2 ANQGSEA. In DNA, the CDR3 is TGCAGCTTCATCAGCGGGAATGCAATCCACGAGCAGTACTCC. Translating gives CSFISGNAIHEQYS.

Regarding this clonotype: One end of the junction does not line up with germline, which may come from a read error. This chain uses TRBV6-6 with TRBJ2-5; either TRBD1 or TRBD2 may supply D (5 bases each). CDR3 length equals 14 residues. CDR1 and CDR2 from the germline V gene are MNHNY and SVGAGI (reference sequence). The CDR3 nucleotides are TGTGCCTGCAGTTACATGGGGGACCTGGAGACCCAGTACTTC. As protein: CACSYMGDLETQYF.

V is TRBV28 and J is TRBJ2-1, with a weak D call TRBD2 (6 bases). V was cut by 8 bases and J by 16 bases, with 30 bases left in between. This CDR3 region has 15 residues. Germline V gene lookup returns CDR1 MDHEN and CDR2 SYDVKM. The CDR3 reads CASCPLTSSYNEEFF. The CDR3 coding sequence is TGTGCCAGCTGCCCTCTTACTAGCTCCTACAATGAGGAATTCTTC.

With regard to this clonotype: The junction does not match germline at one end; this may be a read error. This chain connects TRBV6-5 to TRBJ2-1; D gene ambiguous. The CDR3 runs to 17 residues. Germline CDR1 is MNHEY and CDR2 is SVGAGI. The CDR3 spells CASSYSLAPSTYNEQFF. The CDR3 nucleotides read TGTGCCAGTAGTTACTCCTTAGCCCCCAGCACCTACAATGAGCAGTTCTTC.

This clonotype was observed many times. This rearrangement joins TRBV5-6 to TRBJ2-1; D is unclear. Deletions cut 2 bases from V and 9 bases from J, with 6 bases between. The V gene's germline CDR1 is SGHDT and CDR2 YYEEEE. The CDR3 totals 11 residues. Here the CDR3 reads CASSFSSEQFF. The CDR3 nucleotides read TGTGCCAGCAGCTTTTCAAGTGAGCAGTTCTTC.

The CDR3: CASSSEAGGPHSEQFF. CDR3 bases: TGTGCCAGCAGCTCCGAAGCGGGAGGGCCGCACAGTGAACAGTTCTTC. The V call is TRBV6-5, the J call TRBJ2-1; 10 bases line up with TRBD2. This CDR3 has 16 amino acids. V dropped 6 bases and J dropped 13; count of bases not matched to a gene: 18. CDR1 and CDR2 (germline): MNHEY, SVGAGI.

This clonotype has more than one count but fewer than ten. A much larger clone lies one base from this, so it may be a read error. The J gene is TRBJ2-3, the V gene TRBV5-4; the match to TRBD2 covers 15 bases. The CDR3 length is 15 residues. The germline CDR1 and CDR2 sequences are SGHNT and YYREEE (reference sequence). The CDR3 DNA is TGTGCCAGCAGCGGACTAGCGGGAGGGTGGGATACGCGGTATTTT. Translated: CASSGLAGGWDTRYF.

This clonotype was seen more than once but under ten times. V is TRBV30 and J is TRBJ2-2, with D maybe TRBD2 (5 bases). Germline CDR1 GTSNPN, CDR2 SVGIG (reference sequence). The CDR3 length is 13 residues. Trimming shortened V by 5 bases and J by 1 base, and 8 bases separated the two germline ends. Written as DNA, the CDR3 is TGTGCCTGGGCACGGGGGAACACCGGGGAGCTGTTTTTT. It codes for CAWARGNTGELFF.

Here the CDR3 reads CASTKLSRGRGETQYF. CDR3 sequence (DNA): TGTGCCAGCACCAAGTTATCCAGGGGAAGGGGAGAGACCCAGTACTTC. The V and J genes are TRBV28 and TRBJ2-5; D might be TRBD1 (6 bases). The CDR3 is 16 residues long. V lost 7 bases to trimming and J lost 4 bases, with 22 bases between them. Germline V gene data show CDR1 as MDHEN and CDR2 as SYDVKM.

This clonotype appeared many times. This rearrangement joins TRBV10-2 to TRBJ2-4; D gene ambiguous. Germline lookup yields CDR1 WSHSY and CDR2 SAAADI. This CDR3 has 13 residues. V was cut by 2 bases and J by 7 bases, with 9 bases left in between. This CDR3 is CASSEEWRNIQYF. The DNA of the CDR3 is TGCGCCAGCAGTGAGGAATGGCGGAACATTCAGTACTTC.

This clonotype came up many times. CDR3 in amino acids: CASSPDRGRVYEQYF. The CDR3 coding sequence is TGTGCCAGCAGCCCAGACAGGGGGCGCGTCTACGAGCAGTACTTC. The V call is TRBV11-2, the J call TRBJ2-7, with 10 bases lining up with TRBD1. Per the germline V gene, CDR1 is SGHAT and CDR2 is FQNNGV. This CDR3 is built from 15 residues. V lost 5 bases, J lost 3 bases, and 7 bases stayed unmatched.

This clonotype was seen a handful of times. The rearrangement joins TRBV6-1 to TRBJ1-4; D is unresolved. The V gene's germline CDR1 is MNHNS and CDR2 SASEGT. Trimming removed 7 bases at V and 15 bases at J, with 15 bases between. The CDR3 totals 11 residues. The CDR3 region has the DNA TGTGCCAGCAATGGCGGCCCGGAGGTGTTTTTT. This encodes CASNGGPEVFF.

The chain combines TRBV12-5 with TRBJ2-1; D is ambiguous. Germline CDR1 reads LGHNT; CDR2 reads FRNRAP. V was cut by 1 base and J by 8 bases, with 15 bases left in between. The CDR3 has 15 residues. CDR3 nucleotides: TGTGCTAGTGGTTTGGGGTCCGGAACCCGGGATGAGCAGTTCTTC. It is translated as CASGLGSGTRDEQFF.

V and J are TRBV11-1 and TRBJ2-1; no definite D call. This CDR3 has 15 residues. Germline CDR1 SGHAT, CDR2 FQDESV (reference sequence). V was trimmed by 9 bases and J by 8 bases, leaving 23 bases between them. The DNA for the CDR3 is TGTGCCAGAAACCTGACTCCTTCGACGGGCGATGAGCAGTTCTTC. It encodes CARNLTPSTGDEQFF.

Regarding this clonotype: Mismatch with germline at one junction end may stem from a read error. The CDR3 spells CANSLESFNEQFF. As DNA, the CDR3 is TGTGCCAACAGCTTAGAGAGTTTCAATGAGCAGTTCTTC. The chain is built from TRBV11-2 and TRBJ2-1; D is unclear. The CDR3 extends over 13 amino acids. Germline V gene data show CDR1 as SGHAT and CDR2 as FQNNGV.

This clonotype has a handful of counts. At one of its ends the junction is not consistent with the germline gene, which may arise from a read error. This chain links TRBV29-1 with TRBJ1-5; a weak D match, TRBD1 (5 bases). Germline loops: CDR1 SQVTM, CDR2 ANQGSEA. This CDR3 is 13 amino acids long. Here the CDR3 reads CSVAGCPAQPQHF. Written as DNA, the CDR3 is TGCAGCGTTGCAGGGTGTCCAGCTCAGCCCCAGCATTTC.

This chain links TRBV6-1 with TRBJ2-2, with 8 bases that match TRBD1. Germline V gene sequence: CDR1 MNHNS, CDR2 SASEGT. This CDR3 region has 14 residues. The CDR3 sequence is CASHDRGNTGELFF. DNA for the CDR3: TGTGCAAGCCATGACAGGGGTAACACCGGGGAGCTGTTTTTT.

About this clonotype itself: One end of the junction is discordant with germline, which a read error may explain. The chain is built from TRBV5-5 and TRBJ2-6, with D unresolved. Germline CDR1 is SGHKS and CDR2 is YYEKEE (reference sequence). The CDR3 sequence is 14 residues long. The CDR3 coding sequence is TGTGCCAGCAGCTTGGAGACTGGAGCCAACGTCCTGGCTTTC. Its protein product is CASSLETGANVLAF.

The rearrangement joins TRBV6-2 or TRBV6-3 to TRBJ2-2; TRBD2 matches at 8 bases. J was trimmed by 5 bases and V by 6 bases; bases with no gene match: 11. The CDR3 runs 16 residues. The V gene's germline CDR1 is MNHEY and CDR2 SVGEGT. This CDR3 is CASRGLVGGGTGELFF. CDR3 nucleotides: TGTGCCAGCAGGGGACTAGTGGGAGGAGGGACCGGGGAGCTGTTTTTT.

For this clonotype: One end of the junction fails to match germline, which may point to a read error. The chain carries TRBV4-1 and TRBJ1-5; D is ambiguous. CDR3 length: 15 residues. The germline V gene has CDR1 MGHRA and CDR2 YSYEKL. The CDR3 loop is CASSQVPGINQSQHF. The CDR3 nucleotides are TGCGCCAGCAGCCAAGTTCCCGGGATCAATCAGTCCCAGCATTTT.

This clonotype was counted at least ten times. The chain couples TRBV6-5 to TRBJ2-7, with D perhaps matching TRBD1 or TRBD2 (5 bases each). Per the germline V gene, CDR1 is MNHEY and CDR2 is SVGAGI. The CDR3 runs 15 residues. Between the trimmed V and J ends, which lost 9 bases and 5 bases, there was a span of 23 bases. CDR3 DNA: TGTGCCAGTTACGGGAAGAATGGGGCCCCCAACGAGCAGTACTTC. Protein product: CASYGKNGAPNEQYF.

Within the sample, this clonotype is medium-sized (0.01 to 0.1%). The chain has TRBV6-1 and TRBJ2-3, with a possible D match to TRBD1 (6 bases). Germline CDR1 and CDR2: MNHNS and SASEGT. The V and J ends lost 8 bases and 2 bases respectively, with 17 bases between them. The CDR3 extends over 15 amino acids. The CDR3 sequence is CASGWLGHNTDTQYF. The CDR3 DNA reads TGTGCCAGCGGTTGGTTGGGACATAACACAGATACGCAGTATTTT.

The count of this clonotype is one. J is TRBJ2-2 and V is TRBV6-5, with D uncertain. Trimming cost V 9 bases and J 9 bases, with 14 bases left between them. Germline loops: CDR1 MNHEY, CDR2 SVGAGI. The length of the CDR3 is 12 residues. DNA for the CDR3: TGTGCCAGTAGCTTTCGAACCTGGGAGCTGTTTTTT. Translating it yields CASSFRTWELFF.

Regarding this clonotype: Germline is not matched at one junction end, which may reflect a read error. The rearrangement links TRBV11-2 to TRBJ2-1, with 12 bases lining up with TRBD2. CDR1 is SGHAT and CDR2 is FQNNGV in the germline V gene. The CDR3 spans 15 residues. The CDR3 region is CASSLDASGRAKQSF. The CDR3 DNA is TGTGCCAGCAGCTTAGATGCTAGCGGGAGGGCTAAGCAGTCCTTC.

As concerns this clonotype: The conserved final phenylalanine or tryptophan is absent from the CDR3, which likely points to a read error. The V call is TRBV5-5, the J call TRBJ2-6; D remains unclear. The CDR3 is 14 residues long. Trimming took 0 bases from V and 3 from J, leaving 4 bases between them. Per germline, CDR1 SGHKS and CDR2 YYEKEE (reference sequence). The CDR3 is CASSLEIGANVLTL. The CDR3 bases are TGTGCCAGCAGCTTGGAGATTGGGGCCAACGTCCTGACTCTC.

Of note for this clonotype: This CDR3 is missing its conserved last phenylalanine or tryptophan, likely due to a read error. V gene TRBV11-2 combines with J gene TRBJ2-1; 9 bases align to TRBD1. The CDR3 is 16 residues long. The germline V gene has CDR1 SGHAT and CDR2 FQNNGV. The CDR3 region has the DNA TGTGCAAGCAGCATGGAAGCGGGACAGGGATTCACTGAGCAGTTCTAC. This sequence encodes CASSMEAGQGFTEQFY.

CDR3 loop: CAGSYSMSADTQYF. CDR3 DNA: TGTGCCGGTAGTTACTCGATGTCTGCAGATACGCAGTATTTT. V and J are TRBV6-2 or TRBV6-3 and TRBJ2-3; D unclear. The length of the CDR3 is 14 residues. CDR1 is MNHEY, CDR2 SVGEGT, per germline. V lost 11 bases and J lost 4, with 19 bases in between.